This T cell receptor (beta chain) was sequenced in a study of blood T cell repertoires in COVID-19. Whole-study context: T cells, B-cell-depleted T cells, or PBMCs supplied cDNA or gDNA.

Trimming removed 3 bases from V and 4 bases from J; junction bases left unmatched: 4. The germline CDR1 and CDR2 sequences are MDHEN and SYDVKM. CDR3 length: 14 amino acids. Authors' methods: Reference gene primer amplification yielded estimated nucleated cell counts. The repertoire was sequenced with immunoSEQ multiplex PCR; TCRdb's copy has only in-frame clones and lacks some. That table furnishes V, J and clone size, whereas the DNA furnished D and trimming. The profile shows roughly 200,000 clones, about 83% of them singletons. The sequencing sample was made of peripheral blood. The sequence came from a woman aged 18-30 years who had recovered from COVID-19. The gene calls are TRBV28 and TRBJ2-5; TRBD1 matches 8 bases. The CDR3 nucleotides are TGTGCCAGCAGTTTGGTAACAGGGGGAGAGACCCAGTACTTC. Protein product: CASSLVTGGETQYF.